Listed below are T cell receptor beta chains from one sample, sequenced in a study of T cells after posttransplantation cyclophosphamide. Clones were sequenced by immunoSEQ multiplex PCR, and TCRdb holds only the in-frame ones, with some missing. Found here are roughly 23,000 clones, approximately 97% of them singletons; the top ten hold roughly 0.13%. Sequencing was performed on naive CD4+ T cells sorted from PBMCs. These TCRs come from a middle-aged man in good health, CMV-negative, and a related stem cell transplant donor. CDR3s include the opening cysteine and the closing phenylalanine or tryptophan. The order of the fields is D gene, V gene, J gene, clone size, CDR3 length, CDR3 DNA, CDR3 protein. The D gene is left open where the match is weak. Clone size, where shown, is once, few, many, or a class for clones that have expanded.

NA,TRBV10-1,TRBJ2-3,NA,14,TGCGCCAGCCGTAGCGGCACTAGCACAGATACGCAGTATTTT,CASRSGTSTDTQYF
NA,TRBV5-4,TRBJ2-1,NA,15,TGTGCCAGCAGCTTAGACACACCATCCTACAATGAGCAGTTCTTC,CASSLDTPSYNEQFF
NA,TRBV6-4,TRBJ2-1,NA,15,TGTGCCAGCAGTGCCCTCGGGGGGCCGATCAATGAGCAGTTCTTC,CASSALGGPINEQFF
TRBD2,TRBV10-2,TRBJ2-5,NA,15,TGCGCCAGCAGTGAGTTCACGGGAGGCGCGGAGACCCAGTACTTC,CASSEFTGGAETQYF
NA,TRBV5-5,TRBJ2-1,NA,15,TGTGCCAGCAGATCAAGCGGGTCCTCCTACAATGAGCAGTTCTTC,CASRSSGSSYNEQFF
NA,TRBV27,TRBJ2-7,once,13,TGTGCCAGCAGTTTACGGGTTCCCTACGAGCAGTACTTC,CASSLRVPYEQYF
NA,TRBV27,TRBJ1-2,NA,17,TGTGCCAGCAGTTTACAAGCGGTCGCCCCGAGGGACTCTGGCTACACCTTC,CASSLQAVAPRDSGYTF
NA,TRBV6-6,TRBJ1-1,NA,15,TGTGCCAGCAGTGGACCGGGACAACTGAACACTGAAGCTTTCTTT,CASSGPGQLNTEAFF
NA,TRBV5-1,TRBJ2-5,NA,14,TGCGCCAGCAGCCCCGCGGGGTACATCGAGACCCAGTACTTC,CASSPAGYIETQYF
NA,TRBV9,TRBJ1-1,NA,14,TGTGCCAGCAGCGCAGCCGAGAGGTACACTGAAGCTTTCTTT,CASSAAERYTEAFF
NA,TRBV12-5,TRBJ2-1,NA,14,TGTGCTAGTGGTTCCGACTTCCTTGGTAATGAGCAGTTCTTC,CASGSDFLGNEQFF
NA,TRBV5-6,TRBJ1-6,NA,16,TGTGCCAGCAGCCGGGATCCGAGCTCCTATAATTCACCCCTCCACTTT,CASSRDPSSYNSPLHF
TRBD2,TRBV7-9,TRBJ2-1,NA,14,TGTGCCAGCAGACTAGCGGATACCTACAATGAGCAGTTCTTC,CASRLADTYNEQFF
NA,TRBV7-9,TRBJ1-2,NA,15,TGTGCCAGCAGCCCTCCGGGACAAGCAAACTATGGCTACACCTTC,CASSPPGQANYGYTF
TRBD1,TRBV6-1,TRBJ1-5,NA,14,TGTGCCAGCACTCTCCGCCAGGGGGGCCAGCCCCAGCATTTT,CASTLRQGGQPQHF
TRBD1,TRBV19,TRBJ1-2,NA,14,TGTGCCAGTAGTCCGACAGGGGTTAACTATGGCTACACCTTC,CASSPTGVNYGYTF
NA,TRBV5-1,TRBJ2-5,NA,15,TGCGCCAGCAGCCAAATACCGGGGGAACAGGAGACCCAGTACTTC,CASSQIPGEQETQYF
TRBD2,TRBV18,TRBJ2-3,NA,14,TGTGCCAGCTCCCCCGGGACTAGTGGAGGTACGCAGTATTTT,CASSPGTSGGTQYF
TRBD1,TRBV5-1,TRBJ2-7,NA,15,TGCGCCAGCAGCTTGATAGGACAGGGTCGGGACGAGCAGTACTTC,CASSLIGQGRDEQYF
NA,TRBV2,TRBJ2-5,NA,14,TGTGCCAGCAGTCAAAGCTCCCCCTCGGAGACCCAGTACTTC,CASSQSSPSETQYF
TRBD2,TRBV7-7,TRBJ2-7,NA,15,TGTGCTAGCAGCTCGGGACTAGTTCGCATCTACGAGCAGTACTTC,CASSSGLVRIYEQYF
TRBD1,TRBV30,TRBJ2-7,NA,12,TGTGCCTGGAGTCGACAGGGCTACGAGCAGTACTTC,CAWSRQGYEQYF